In its sample, the clone carrying this T cell receptor beta chain was seen a few times. The data originate from a study of T cell repertoires in cytomegalovirus infection. TCRdb re-called the reads through MiXCR, storing one row per CDR3 protein. The sample holds around 630,000 distinct CDR3 sequences, 20% to 25% seen once. CDR3 size: 13 residues. The V gene lost 3 bases and the J gene lost 2 bases, with 7 bases spanning the gap. Germline lookup yields CDR1 LNHDA and CDR2 SQIVND (reference sequence). V usage is TRBV19 and J usage is TRBJ1-1; D unclear. The source is a human donor in good health (CMV status not recorded). Some clones in this sample may be carry-over from other donors' samples. What was sequenced was CD8+ T cells from PBMCs. CDR3 DNA: TGTGCCAGTAGTATTAACAGAAACACTGAAGCTTTCTTT. It is translated as CASSINRNTEAFF.